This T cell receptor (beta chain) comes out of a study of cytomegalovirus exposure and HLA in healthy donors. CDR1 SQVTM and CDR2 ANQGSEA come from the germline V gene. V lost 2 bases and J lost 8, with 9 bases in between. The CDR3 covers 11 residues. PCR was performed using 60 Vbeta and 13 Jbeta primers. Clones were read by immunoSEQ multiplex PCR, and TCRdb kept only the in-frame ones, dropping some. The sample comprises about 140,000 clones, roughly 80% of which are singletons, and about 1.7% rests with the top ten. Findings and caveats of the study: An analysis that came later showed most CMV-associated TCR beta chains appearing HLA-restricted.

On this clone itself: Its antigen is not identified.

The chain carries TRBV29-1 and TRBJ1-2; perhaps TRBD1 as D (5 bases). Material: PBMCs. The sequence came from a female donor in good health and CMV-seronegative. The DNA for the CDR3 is TGCAGCGTTGAATTCAGGGAAGGCTACACCTTC. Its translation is CSVEFREGYTF.